The 3 T cell receptor beta chains listed next were all sequenced from one sample in a study of T cell changes during pregnancy in multiple sclerosis. Here immunoSEQ multiplex PCR was the method, and the copy in TCRdb shows in-frame clones only, minus some. The top ten hold around 0.97% of the sample, which has fewer than 25,000 clones, around 90% seen once. The sequences come from CD4+ T cells from peripheral blood mononuclear cells, collected in the second trimester of pregnancy. The receptor set was obtained from a female donor in good health, enrolled as a control in a pregnancy study.

V and J are TRBV18 and TRBJ2-7; 8 bases are shared with TRBD1. Looked up from germline, CDR1 is KGHSH and CDR2 is LQKENI. V shed 5 bases and J 2 bases; nucleotides not matched to a gene: 8. CDR3 size: 15 residues. CDR3 region: CASSSSGTGTYEQYF. CDR3 in DNA: TGTGCCAGCTCATCGTCCGGGACAGGCACCTACGAGCAGTACTTC.

This sequence joins TRBV28 and TRBJ1-1; D is undetermined. CDR3 length equals 13 residues. The germline V gene encodes CDR1 MDHEN and CDR2 SYDVKM. V was trimmed by 1 base and J by 3 bases, leaving 6 bases between them. The CDR3 bases are TGTGCCAGCAGTTTATACGGGGACACTGAAGCTTTCTTT. This sequence encodes CASSLYGDTEAFF.

The V call is TRBV7-3, the J call TRBJ2-2, with D perhaps TRBD2 (6 bases). Trimming took off 3 bases at V and 8 bases at J, with 16 bases between the two ends. Germline V lookup: CDR1 SGHTA, CDR2 FQGTGA. This CDR3 comprises 15 residues. CDR3 in DNA: TGTGCCAGCAGCTTGAAAGGAGGTGGGACTGGGGAGCTGTTTTTT. Residues: CASSLKGGGTGELFF.